A selection of T cell receptor beta chains follows, all from one sample in a study of identical twins. Each CDR3 protein is one row after TCRdb ran MiXCR on the 5' RACE reads. This table has approximately 1.8 million distinct CDR3 sequences, roughly a third appearing once. The specimen sequenced was cord blood. The receptors here all came from a newborn girl in good health. Each CDR3 is given with its conserved first and last residue. Rows may omit the clone size; those that give it use once, few, many or a size class.

TRBV29-1	-	TRBJ2-1	CSGDIQGAQFF
TRBV3-1	few	TRBJ2-3	CASSQFSETSTDTQYF
TRBV29-1	many	TRBJ2-3	CSVEGGTDRRDTQYF
TRBV12-5	-	-	CASGLVRAGKIYEQYF
TRBV4-1	many	TRBJ2-1	CASSQVEPNNEQFF
TRBV7-9	-	TRBJ1-1	CAGSLWETGNTEAFF
TRBV9	-	TRBJ2-1	CASSAEGLAGNEQFF
TRBV7-9	few	TRBJ1-1	CASSTLRAPNTEAFF
TRBV7-9	-	TRBJ1-1	CASSSNRGPEAFF
TRBV5-4	-	TRBJ1-2	CASSLKQGGGGYTF
TRBV12-3/TRBV12-4	-	TRBJ2-4	CASSLPALIPREGAKNIQYF